This TCR beta chain was recovered during a study of T cell changes during pregnancy in multiple sclerosis. Looked up from germline, CDR1 is MNHEY and CDR2 is SVGAGI. J lost 5 bases, V lost 6 bases, and 10 bases had no gene match. The CDR3 sequence is 15 residues long. Repertoires were generated with immunoSEQ multiplex PCR, while TCRdb's copy carries only in-frame clones and drops some. This table holds 30,000 to 35,000 clones, about 88% found once. The chain is built from TRBV6-5 and TRBJ2-5, with 9 bases identical to TRBD2. The sample in question was CD8+ T cells from peripheral blood mononuclear cells, obtained in the second trimester of pregnancy. This TCR derives from a female donor with multiple sclerosis, enrolled in a pregnancy study. The CDR3 is CASSGVAGDAETQYF. The CDR3 bases are TGTGCCAGCAGCGGCGTAGCGGGAGACGCGGAGACCCAGTACTTC.